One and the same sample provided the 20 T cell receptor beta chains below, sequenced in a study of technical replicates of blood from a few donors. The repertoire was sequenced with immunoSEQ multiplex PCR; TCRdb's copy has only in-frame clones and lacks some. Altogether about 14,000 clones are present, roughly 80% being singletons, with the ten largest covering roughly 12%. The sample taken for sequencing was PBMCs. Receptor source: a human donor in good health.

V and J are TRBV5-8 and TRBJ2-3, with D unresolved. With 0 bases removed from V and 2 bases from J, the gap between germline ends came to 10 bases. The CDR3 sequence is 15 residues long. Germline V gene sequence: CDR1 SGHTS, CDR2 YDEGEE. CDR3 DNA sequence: TGTGCCAGCAGCTTGGGCGGTTTGTCCACAGATACGCAGTATTTT. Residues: CASSLGGLSTDTQYF.

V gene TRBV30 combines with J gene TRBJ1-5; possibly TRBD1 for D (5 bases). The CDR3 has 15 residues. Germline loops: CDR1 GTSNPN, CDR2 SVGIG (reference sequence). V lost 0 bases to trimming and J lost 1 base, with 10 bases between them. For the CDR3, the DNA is TGTGCCTGGAGTGTAGGCGGGGGGAGCAATCAGCCCCAGCATTTT. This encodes CAWSVGGGSNQPQHF.

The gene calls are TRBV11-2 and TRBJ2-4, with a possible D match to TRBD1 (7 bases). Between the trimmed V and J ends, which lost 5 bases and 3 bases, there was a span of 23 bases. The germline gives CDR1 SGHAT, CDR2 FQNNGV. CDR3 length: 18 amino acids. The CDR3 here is CASSLIGQGGVVKNIQYF. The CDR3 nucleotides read TGTGCCAGCAGCCTCATAGGCCAGGGGGGCGTGGTCAAAAACATTCAGTACTTC.

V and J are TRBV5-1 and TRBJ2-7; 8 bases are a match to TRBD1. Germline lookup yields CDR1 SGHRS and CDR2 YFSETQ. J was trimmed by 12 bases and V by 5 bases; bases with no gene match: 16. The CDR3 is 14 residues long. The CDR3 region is CASREGTGEGRGYF. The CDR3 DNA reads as TGCGCCAGCAGGGAAGGGACAGGCGAAGGGCGAGGGTACTTC.

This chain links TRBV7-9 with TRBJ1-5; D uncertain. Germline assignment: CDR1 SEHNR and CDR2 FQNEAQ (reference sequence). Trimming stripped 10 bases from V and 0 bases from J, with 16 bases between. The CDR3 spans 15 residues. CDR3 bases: TGTGCCACCTCTGGGAGTCATCATAGCAATCAGCCCCAGCATTTT. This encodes CATSGSHHSNQPQHF.

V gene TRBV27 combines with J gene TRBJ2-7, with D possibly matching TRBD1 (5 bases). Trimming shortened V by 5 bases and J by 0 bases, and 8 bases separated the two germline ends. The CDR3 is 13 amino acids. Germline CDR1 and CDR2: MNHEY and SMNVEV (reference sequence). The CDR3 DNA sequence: TGTGCCAGCAGTCTCGACAGCTCCTACGAGCAGTACTTC. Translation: CASSLDSSYEQYF.

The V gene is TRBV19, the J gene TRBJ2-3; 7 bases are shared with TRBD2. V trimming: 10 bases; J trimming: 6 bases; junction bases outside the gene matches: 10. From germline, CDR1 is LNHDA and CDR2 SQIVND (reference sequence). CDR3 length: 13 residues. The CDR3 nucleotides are TGTGCCACCCGGGGACTACCTGCGGATACGCAGTATTTT. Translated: CATRGLPADTQYF.

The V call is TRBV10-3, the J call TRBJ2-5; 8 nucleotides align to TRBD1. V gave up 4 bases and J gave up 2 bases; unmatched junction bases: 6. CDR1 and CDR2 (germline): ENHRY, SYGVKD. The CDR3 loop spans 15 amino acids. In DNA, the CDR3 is TGTGCCATCAGTGCCGGGACAGGACCTCAAGAGACCCAGTACTTC. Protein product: CAISAGTGPQETQYF.

The CDR3 nucleotides are TGTGCCAGCAGCTTAGTGACTAGCGGAAATACGCAGTATTTT. Translated, it gives CASSLVTSGNTQYF. The rearrangement joins TRBV7-2 to TRBJ2-3; 9 bases fit TRBD2. The CDR3 length is 14 residues. V gave up 1 base and J gave up 7 bases; unmatched junction bases: 3. Germline CDR1 reads SGHTA; CDR2 reads FQGNSA.

DNA of the CDR3: TGTGCCAGCAGTTTAGCACTAGCGGTCGGGGAGCTGTTTTTT. It is translated as CASSLALAVGELFF. The genes are TRBV28 and TRBJ2-2; 8 bases align to TRBD2. CDR1 and CDR2 from the germline V gene are MDHEN and SYDVKM. The V segment lost 2 bases and the J segment 7 bases; nucleotides outside the gene matches: 3. The CDR3 has 14 amino acids. The complete variable domain, with remaining parts taken from reference TRBV28 and TRBJ2-2, reads DVKVTQSSRYLVKRTGEKVFLECVQDMDHENMFWYRQDPGLGLRLIYFSYDVKMKEKGDIPEGYSVSREKKERFSLILESASTNQTSMYLCASSLALAVGELFFGEGSRLTVL.

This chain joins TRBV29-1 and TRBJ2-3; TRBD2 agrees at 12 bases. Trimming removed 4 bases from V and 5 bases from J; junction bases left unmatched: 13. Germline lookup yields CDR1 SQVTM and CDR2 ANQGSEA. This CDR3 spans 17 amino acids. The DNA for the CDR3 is TGCAGCGTTGTGGGGACTAGCGGGTCCCGGCGGGGAGATACGCAGTATTTT. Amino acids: CSVVGTSGSRRGDTQYF.

CDR3 DNA sequence: TGTGCCTGCAGGGTACAGGGAGCAACTAATGAAAAACTGTTTTTT. Protein: CACRVQGATNEKLFF. The gene calls are TRBV30 and TRBJ1-4; D may be TRBD1 (6 bases). The length of the CDR3 is 15 residues. CDR1 GTSNPN and CDR2 SVGIG come from the germline V gene (reference sequence). Deletions cut 6 bases from V and 0 bases from J, with 14 bases between.

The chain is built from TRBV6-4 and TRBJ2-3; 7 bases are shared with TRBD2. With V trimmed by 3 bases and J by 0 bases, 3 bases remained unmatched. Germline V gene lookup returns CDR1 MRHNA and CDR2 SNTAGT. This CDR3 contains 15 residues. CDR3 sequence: CASSEGAGSTDTQYF. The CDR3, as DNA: TGTGCCAGCAGTGAAGGAGCGGGAAGCACAGATACGCAGTATTTT.

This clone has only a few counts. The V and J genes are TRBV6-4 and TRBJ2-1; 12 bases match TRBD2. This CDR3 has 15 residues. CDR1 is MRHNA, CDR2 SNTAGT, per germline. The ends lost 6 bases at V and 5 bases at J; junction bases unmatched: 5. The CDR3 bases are TGTGCCAGCAGCCCAGGACTAGCGGGAAACAATGAGCAGTTCTTC. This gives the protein CASSPGLAGNNEQFF.

CDR3 in amino acids: CASRATDNTEAFF. CDR3 in DNA: TGCGCCAGCAGAGCGACCGACAACACTGAAGCTTTCTTT. This sequence joins TRBV5-1 and TRBJ1-1; D is ambiguous. Germline values: CDR1 SGHRS, CDR2 YFSETQ. The CDR3 is 13 residues long. V lost 5 bases, J lost 2 bases, and 10 bases lay in between.

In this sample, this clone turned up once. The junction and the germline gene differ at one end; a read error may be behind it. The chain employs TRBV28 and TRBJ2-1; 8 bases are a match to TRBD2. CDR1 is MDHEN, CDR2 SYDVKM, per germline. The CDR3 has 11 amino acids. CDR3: CASSSPGLDVF. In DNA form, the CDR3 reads TGTGCCAGCAGTTCGCCGGGACTAGACGTCTTC. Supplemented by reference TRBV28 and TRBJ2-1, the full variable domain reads DVKVTQSSRYLVKRTGEKVFLECVQDMDHENMFWYRQDPGLGLRLIYFSYDVKMKEKGDIPEGYSVSREKKERFSLILESASTNQTSMYLCASSSPGLDVFGPGTRLTVL.

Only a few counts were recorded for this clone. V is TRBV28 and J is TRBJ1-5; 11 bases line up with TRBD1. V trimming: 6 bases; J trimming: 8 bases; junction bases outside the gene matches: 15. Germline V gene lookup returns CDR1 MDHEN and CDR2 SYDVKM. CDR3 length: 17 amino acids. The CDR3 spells CASRPFGTRDRGEPQHF. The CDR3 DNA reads TGTGCCAGCAGACCCTTTGGAACCCGGGACAGGGGGGAGCCCCAGCATTTT.

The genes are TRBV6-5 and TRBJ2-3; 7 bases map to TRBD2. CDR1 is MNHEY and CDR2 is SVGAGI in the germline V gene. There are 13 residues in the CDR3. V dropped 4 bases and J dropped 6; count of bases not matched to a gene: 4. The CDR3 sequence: CASSSLGGDTQYF. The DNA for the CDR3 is TGTGCCAGCAGTTCCCTGGGGGGGGATACGCAGTATTTT.

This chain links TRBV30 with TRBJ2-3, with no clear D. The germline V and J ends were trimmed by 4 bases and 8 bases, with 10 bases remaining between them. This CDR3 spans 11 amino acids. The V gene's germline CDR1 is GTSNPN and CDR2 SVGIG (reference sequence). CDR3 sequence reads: CAWTLGSTQYF. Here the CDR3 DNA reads TGTGCCTGGACTTTGGGCTCTACGCAGTATTTT.

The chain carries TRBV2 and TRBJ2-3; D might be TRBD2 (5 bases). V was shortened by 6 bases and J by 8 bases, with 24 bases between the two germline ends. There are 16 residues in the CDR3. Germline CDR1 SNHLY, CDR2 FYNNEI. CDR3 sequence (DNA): TGTGCCAGCAGACCCCCTAAAGAGGGAGCCGGAGGTACGCAGTATTTT. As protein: CASRPPKEGAGGTQYF.